This T cell receptor (beta chain) was sequenced during a study of CD8 T cells in ankylosing spondylitis. Broader study findings: Prior literature has documented some motif variants in synovial fluid and blood from reactive arthritis. A TCR beta motif made of several highly homologous variants seemed typical of ankylosing spondylitis blood. Disease-linked clones proved CD8+ and comparatively uncommon in peripheral blood.

The table lists this clonotype with many counts. Its antigen is as yet unknown. Germline V gene lookup returns CDR1 DFQATT and CDR2 SNEGSKA (reference sequence). The length of the CDR3 is 15 residues. The ends were cut back, 1 base at V and 6 bases at J, with 16 bases in the middle. Scientists made TCR beta libraries using quantitative 5'-RACE with molecular barcodes. Each CDR3 protein gets one entry after TCRdb re-called the 5' RACE reads with MiXCR. Counted here are roughly 130,000 distinct CDR3 sequences, approximately 15% occurring once; the ten biggest clones make up 3%. The specimen sequenced was blood, either unsorted or a sorted T cell fraction (not recorded which). The chain has TRBV20-1 and TRBJ2-1; D call uncertain. This receptor was taken from a female donor with ankylosing spondylitis or in good health (not recorded which). The CDR3 is CSARAPSISSNEQFF. In nucleotides, the CDR3 is TGCAGTGCTAGAGCACCTTCCATTTCTAGCAATGAGCAGTTCTTC.